This T cell receptor beta chain stems from a study of Ad26.COV2.S vaccination and SARS-CoV-2 variants. Study summary: Each vaccinee took Ad26.COV2.S intramuscularly, once or twice 56 days apart. Whole-study findings and limits: Once vaccination had occurred, spike-specific CD8+ and CD4+ T cell responses reportedly showed substantial breadth. Higher spike-specific TCR breadth was found in vaccine recipients than in placebo recipients. Similar non-spike TCR breadth was observed in recipients of vaccine and of placebo.

Treatment here: 15 to 20 received Ad26.COV2.S at low or high dose, single or two shots; several received placebo; per-sample allocation not given. Following the first vaccine or placebo injection, samples were taken on day 63. This clone was observed a single time. Antigen: not known. Only in-frame clones appear in the TCRdb table, and some are missing; sequencing was by immunoSEQ multiplex PCR. Seen here are roughly 300,000 clones, about 85% observed once, and the top ten hold 6.4%. Germline CDR1 reads KGHSH; CDR2 reads LQKENI. The CDR3 has 18 amino acids. Trimming cost V 0 bases and J 6 bases; bases outside gene matches: 10.

Sequencing used peripheral blood, obtained in a trial of Ad26.COV2.S vaccine versus placebo. The chain employs TRBV18 and TRBJ2-1; TRBD2 matches at 11 bases. The clonotype was recovered from a person between 18 and 59 years old who received the Ad26.COV2.S COVID-19 vaccine or a placebo. The CDR3 spells CASSPPISGGVGFNEQFF. The CDR3 DNA reads as TGTGCCAGCTCACCACCGATTAGCGGGGGGGTCGGGTTCAATGAGCAGTTCTTC. The entire variable domain, with the rest obtained from reference TRBV18 and TRBJ2-1, is as follows: NAGVMQNPRHLVRRRGQEARLRCSPMKGHSHVYWYRQLPEEGLKFMVYLQKENIIDESGMPKERFSAEFPKEGPSILRIQQVVRGDSAAYFCASSPPISGGVGFNEQFFGPGTRLTVL.